This T cell receptor beta chain was documented in a study of blood T cell repertoires in COVID-19. The germline CDR1 and CDR2 sequences are SGHKS and YYEKEE (reference sequence). The CDR3 runs to 14 residues. Trimming shortened V by 8 bases and J by 2 bases, and 17 bases separated the two germline ends. The repertoire was sequenced with immunoSEQ multiplex PCR; TCRdb's copy has only in-frame clones and lacks some. This sample has about 400,000 clones; nearly 90% occur once, and the top ten carry nearly 2%. The receptor was derived from a woman aged 18-35 years with acute COVID-19. The material sequenced was PBMCs or T cells enriched from blood (not recorded which). V and J are TRBV5-5 and TRBJ2-7, with TRBD1 as a possible D gene (5 bases). This CDR3 is CASLAGMSPYEQYF. In DNA, the CDR3 is TGTGCCAGTCTGGCAGGGATGTCCCCCTACGAGCAGTACTTC. Using reference TRBV5-5 and TRBJ2-7 for the parts outside the CDR3, the full variable domain is DAGVTQSPTHLIKTRGQQVTLRCSPISGHKSVSWYQQVLGQGPQFIFQYYEKEERGRGNFPDRFSARQFPNYSSELNVNALLLGDSALYLCASLAGMSPYEQYFGPGTRLTVT.